This entry features one TCR beta chain sequence. The antigen is not known. CDR1 is SGHRS and CDR2 is YFSETQ in the germline V gene. The CDR3 contains 15 residues. The data derive from a study of lymphopenia after photon versus proton radiotherapy. Using immunoSEQ multiplex PCR, the repertoire was profiled, and TCRdb retains in-frame clones only, with some absent. The sample has roughly 57,000 clones; about 83% are singletons. Notes on the study in general: Photon-treated patients lost naive T cells and TCR diversity; proton-treated stayed stable. After the lymphocyte nadir, photon-treated repertoires showed oligoclonal expansion, especially of CD8+ Temra cells. Better survival with proton therapy was suggested as possible, not demonstrated.

The chain combines TRBV5-1 with TRBJ2-5; D possibly corresponds to TRBD1 (6 bases). The J call may be faulty, since TRBJ2-7 better matches the DNA end. Source: peripheral blood, taken from a patient treated with photon-based radiotherapy. This sequence was found in a man aged 50 or older with gastric cancer. The CDR3 DNA reads as TGCGCCAGCAGCTTCGGACAGCGTGGGTCCAGCGAGCAGTACTTC. Protein sequence: CASSFGQRGSSEQYF.